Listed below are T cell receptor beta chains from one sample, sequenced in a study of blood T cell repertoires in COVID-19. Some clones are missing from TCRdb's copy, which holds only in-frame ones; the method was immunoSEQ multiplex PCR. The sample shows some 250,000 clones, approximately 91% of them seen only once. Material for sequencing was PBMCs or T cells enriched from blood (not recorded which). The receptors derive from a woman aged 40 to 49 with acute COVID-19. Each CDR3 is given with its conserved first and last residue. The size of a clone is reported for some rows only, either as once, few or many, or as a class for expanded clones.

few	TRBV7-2	CASSPGPRGTAGELFF
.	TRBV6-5	CASSRTSAGAAEAFF
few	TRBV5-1	CASSPGQGAFLYEQYF
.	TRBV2	CASSEGSGVLYNEQFF
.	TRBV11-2	CASSPDRVGNTQYF
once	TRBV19	CASSIVAVGGKLFF
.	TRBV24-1	CATSDSPAGELFF
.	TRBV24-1	CATSDLGGGGTDTQYF
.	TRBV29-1	CSVDGQGTEAFF
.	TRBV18	CASSPQGGGNEKLFF
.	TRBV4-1	CASSQDGGLGTTSTGELFF
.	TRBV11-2	CASSSTSPGTSGYNEQFF
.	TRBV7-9	CASSLVGRAYEQYF
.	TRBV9	CASSVGSGGVAGELFF
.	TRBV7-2	CASSHSAGTSGSRGELFF
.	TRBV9	CASSVNSGQFNEQFF
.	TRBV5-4	CASSLGAGPRDEQFF
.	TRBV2	CASRPRPTPGHTGELFF
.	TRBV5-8	CASTLLRGNQPQHF
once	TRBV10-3	CAISPGGQGASGELFF
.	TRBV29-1	CSVDLDSAGNTIYF
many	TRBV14	CASSHFGGSYEQYF
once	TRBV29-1	CSVANYSNQPQHF
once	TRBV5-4	CASSSTGTAYEQYF
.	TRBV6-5	CASSRRTGTVETQYF
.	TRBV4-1	CASSQAIQGPYGYTF
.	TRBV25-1	CASSEVGGISPLHF
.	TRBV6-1	CASSERRTGVRETQYF
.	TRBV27	CASSLSGRGSNEQYF
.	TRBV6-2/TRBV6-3	CASSNRQGVQETQYF
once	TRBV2	CAIKRTGSPTNEKLFF
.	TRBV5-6	CASSQDRGSVTYNEQFF
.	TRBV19	CASSAVVTGELFF
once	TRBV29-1	CSVELQDYEQFF
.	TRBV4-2	CASSQAGGQGAYEQYF
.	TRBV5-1	CASSSEGHGYTF
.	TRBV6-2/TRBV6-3	CASSSYGLAGVHEQYF